Below, one T cell receptor beta chain is given with its context. The sample originates from a study of blood T cell repertoires in COVID-19. For the study at large: The study drew acute and convalescent COVID-19 samples from the United States, Italy and Spain. T cells, B-cell-depleted T cells, or PBMCs supplied cDNA or gDNA.

CDR1 ENHRY and CDR2 SYGVKD come from the germline V gene. V lost 3 bases and J 3 bases, leaving 12 bases between the germline ends. The CDR3 contains 14 residues. Produced via immunoSEQ multiplex PCR; TCRdb's table is partial and in-frame only. Altogether 110,000 to 150,000 clones are present, approximately 80% being singletons, with the ten largest covering approximately 40%. The TCR comes from a human donor in a cohort sampled during active COVID-19. This chain connects TRBV10-3 to TRBJ2-7, with D perhaps matching TRBD2 (7 bases). Sequenced: peripheral blood. The CDR3 coding sequence is TGTGCCATCAGTGATAGGGGAGGGGGCTACGAGCAGTACGTC. Amino acids: CAISDRGGGYEQYV.